This T cell receptor beta chain appears in the sequencing data of a study of T cell responses to AZD1222 COVID-19 vaccine. Study-wide findings and caveats: Baseline testing showed seropositivity in only a handful of AZD1222 recipients. Repertoires were obtained only post-peak T cell response.

The sample holds a few counts of this clone. Its target is unknown. Measured with immunoSEQ multiplex PCR; TCRdb has only the in-frame clones, and not every one. The repertoire has some 120,000 clones, 90% to 95% of them found once; the top ten carry approximately 3.1%. The CDR3 is 16 residues long. CDR1 is MNHEY and CDR2 is SVGEGT in the germline V gene. With V trimmed by 4 bases and J by 6 bases, 9 bases remained unmatched. Sequenced material: peripheral blood, taken on day 0 of AZD1222 vaccination. The receptor was derived from an adult in good health. The chain has TRBV6-2 or TRBV6-3 and TRBJ1-5, with TRBD1 matching 10 bases. CDR3 sequence: CASSFPGQGTGQPQHF. The CDR3 DNA reads TGTGCCAGCAGTTTCCCGGGACAGGGGACGGGTCAGCCCCAGCATTTT.